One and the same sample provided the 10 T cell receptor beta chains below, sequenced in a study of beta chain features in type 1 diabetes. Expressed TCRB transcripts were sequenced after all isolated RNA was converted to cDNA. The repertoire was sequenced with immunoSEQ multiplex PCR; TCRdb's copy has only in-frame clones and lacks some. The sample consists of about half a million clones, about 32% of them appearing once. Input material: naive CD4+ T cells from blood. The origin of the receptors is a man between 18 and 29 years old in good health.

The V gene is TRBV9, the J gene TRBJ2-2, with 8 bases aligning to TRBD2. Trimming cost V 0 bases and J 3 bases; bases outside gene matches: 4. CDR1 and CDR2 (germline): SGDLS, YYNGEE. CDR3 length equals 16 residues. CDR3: CASSVGSGVYTGELFF. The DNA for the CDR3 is TGTGCCAGCAGCGTAGGTAGCGGGGTGTACACCGGGGAGCTGTTTTTT.

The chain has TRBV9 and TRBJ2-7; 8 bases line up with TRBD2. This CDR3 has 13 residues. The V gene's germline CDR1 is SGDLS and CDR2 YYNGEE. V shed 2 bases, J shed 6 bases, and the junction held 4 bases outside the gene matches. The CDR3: CASSVGLEGEQYF. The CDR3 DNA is TGTGCCAGCAGCGTGGGACTAGAGGGCGAGCAGTACTTC.

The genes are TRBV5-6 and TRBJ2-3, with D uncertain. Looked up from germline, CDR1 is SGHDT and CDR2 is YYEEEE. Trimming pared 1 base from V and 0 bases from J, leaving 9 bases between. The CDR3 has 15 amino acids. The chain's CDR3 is CASSLNVVSTDTQYF. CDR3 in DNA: TGTGCCAGCAGCTTGAACGTGGTCAGCACAGATACGCAGTATTTT.

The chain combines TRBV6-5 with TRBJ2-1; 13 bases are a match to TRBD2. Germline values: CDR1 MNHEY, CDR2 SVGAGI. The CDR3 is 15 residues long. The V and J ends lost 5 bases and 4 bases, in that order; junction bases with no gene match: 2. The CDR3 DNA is TGTGCCAGCAGTAGACTAGCGGGAGGTTACAATGAGCAGTTCTTC. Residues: CASSRLAGGYNEQFF.

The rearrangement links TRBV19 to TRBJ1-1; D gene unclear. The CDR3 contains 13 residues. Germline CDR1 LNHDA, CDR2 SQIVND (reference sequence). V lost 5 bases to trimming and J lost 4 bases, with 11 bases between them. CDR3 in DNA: TGTGCCAGTAGTTGGGATCAGGTCACTGAAGCTTTCTTT. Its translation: CASSWDQVTEAFF.

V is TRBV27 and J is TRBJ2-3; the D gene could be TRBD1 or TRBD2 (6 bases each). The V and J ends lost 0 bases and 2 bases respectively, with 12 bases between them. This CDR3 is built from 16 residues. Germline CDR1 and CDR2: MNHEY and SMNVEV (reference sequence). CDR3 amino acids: CASSLSAGHHTDTQYF. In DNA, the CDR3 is TGTGCCAGCAGTTTATCTGCGGGACACCACACAGATACGCAGTATTTT.

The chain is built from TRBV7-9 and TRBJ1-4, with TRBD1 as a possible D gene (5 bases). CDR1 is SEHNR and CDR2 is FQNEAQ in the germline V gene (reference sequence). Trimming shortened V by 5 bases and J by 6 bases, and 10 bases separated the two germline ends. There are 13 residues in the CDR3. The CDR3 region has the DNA TGTGCCAGCAGCGTGGGGCCGGATGAAAAACTGTTTTTT. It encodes CASSVGPDEKLFF. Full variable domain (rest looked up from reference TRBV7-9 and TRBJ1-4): DTGVSQNPRHKITKRGQNVTFRCDPISEHNRLYWYRQTLGQGPEFLTYFQNEAQLEKSRLLSDRFSAERPKGSFSTLEIQRTEQGDSAMYLCASSVGPDEKLFFGSGTQLSVL.

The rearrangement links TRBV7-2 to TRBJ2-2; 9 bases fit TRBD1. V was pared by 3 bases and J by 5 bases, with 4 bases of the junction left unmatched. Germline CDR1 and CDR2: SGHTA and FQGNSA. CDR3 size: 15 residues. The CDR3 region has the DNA TGTGCCAGCAGCTTGGACAGGGGTTGGACCGGGGAGCTGTTTTTT. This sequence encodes CASSLDRGWTGELFF.

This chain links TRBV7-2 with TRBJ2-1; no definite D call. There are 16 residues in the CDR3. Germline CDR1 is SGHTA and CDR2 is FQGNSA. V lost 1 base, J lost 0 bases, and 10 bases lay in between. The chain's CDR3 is CASSLVGLSSYNEQFF. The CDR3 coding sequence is TGTGCCAGCAGCTTAGTAGGCCTGAGCTCCTACAATGAGCAGTTCTTC.

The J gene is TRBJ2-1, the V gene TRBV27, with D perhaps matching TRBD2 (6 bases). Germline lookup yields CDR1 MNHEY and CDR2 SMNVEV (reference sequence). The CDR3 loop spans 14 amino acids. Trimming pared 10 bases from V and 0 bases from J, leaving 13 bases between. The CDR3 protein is CATVSGSSYNEQFF. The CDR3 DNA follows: TGTGCCACCGTTAGCGGAAGCTCCTACAATGAGCAGTTCTTC.